The 17 T cell receptor beta chains given below trace back to one sample, sequenced in a study of OX40 agonist ivuxolimab in advanced cancers. Library creation used the immunoSEQ multiplex PCR assay. Held by TCRdb, this immuneACCESS table contains in-frame sequences only and omits some clones. Under half of the omission traces to an unresolved V gene where checked; the cause of the rest is unknown. For this sample there are around 54,000 clones; 80% to 95% appear just once. Of the sample, about 9.3% is held by the ten largest clones. The starting material was CD4+ or CD8+ T cells sorted from blood, obtained in a trial of the OX40 agonist ivuxolimab. These receptors came from an adult with an advanced solid tumor such as melanoma, head and neck, liver or kidney cancer.

The chain combines TRBV4-1 with TRBJ1-1; D remains ambiguous. The CDR3 spans 13 residues. V was clipped by 0 bases and J by 11 bases, with 13 bases between them. Germline V gives CDR1 MGHRA, CDR2 YSYEKL. CDR3 residues: CASSQDGGVGAFF. CDR3 in DNA: TGCGCCAGCAGCCAAGATGGCGGGGTAGGGGCTTTCTTT.

The chain has TRBV11-1 and TRBJ1-3; unclear D gene. From germline, CDR1 is SGHAT and CDR2 FQDESV (reference sequence). V dropped 3 bases and J dropped 0 bases, with 9 bases sitting between them. The CDR3 contains 15 residues. CDR3 residues: CASSFAGASGNTIYF. CDR3 DNA sequence: TGTGCCAGCAGCTTTGCCGGCGCCTCTGGAAACACCATATATTTT.

The gene calls are TRBV27 and TRBJ2-1, with TRBD1 matching 7 bases. With V trimmed by 4 bases and J by 9 bases, 6 bases remained unmatched. CDR1 and CDR2 (germline): MNHEY, SMNVEV (reference sequence). The CDR3 runs 13 residues. CDR3 sequence: CASSSRTGGEQFF. The CDR3 DNA reads TGTGCCAGCAGTTCCCGGACAGGCGGTGAGCAGTTCTTC.

The CDR3 region is CASSLARTHDEQFF. CDR3 nucleotides: TGTGCCAGCAGCTTAGCCCGAACCCATGATGAGCAGTTCTTC. The V gene is TRBV7-9, the J gene TRBJ2-1; D is unresolved. The CDR3 consists of 14 residues. Germline loops: CDR1 SEHNR, CDR2 FQNEAQ (reference sequence). Trimming removed 0 bases from V and 8 bases from J, with 11 bases in between.

This clone was seen once. The chain carries TRBV28 and TRBJ1-1; perhaps TRBD1 as D (6 bases). CDR1 is MDHEN, CDR2 SYDVKM, per germline. Trimming took 5 bases from V and 2 from J, leaving 18 bases between them. The CDR3 has 16 amino acids. The CDR3 reads CASSPGRGTQNTEAFF. In nucleotides, the CDR3 is TGTGCCAGCAGTCCCGGGCGGGGGACACAAAACACTGAAGCTTTCTTT.

The chain has TRBV27 and TRBJ1-1; possible D gene TRBD1, 5 bases. Germline V gene lookup returns CDR1 MNHEY and CDR2 SMNVEV (reference sequence). Trimming stripped 7 bases from V and 7 bases from J, with 16 bases between. The CDR3 extends over 13 amino acids. Here the CDR3 reads CASTDIDSLEAFF. As DNA, the CDR3 is TGTGCCAGCACCGACATAGACAGTCTTGAAGCTTTCTTT.

This chain uses TRBV7-9 with TRBJ2-7, with a tentative D call TRBD2 (6 bases). V was shortened by 11 bases and J by 7 bases, with 18 bases between the two germline ends. Germline V lookup: CDR1 SEHNR, CDR2 FQNEAQ (reference sequence). This CDR3 is 12 amino acids long. CDR3 region: CAGRTLGPEQYF. The CDR3 DNA reads TGTGCCGGGAGGACCCTCGGACCGGAGCAGTACTTC.

The rearrangement links TRBV30 to TRBJ1-3, with 9 bases aligning to TRBD1. V lost 0 bases to trimming and J lost 2 bases; unmatched junction nucleotides: 8. Looked up from germline, CDR1 is GTSNPN and CDR2 is SVGIG (reference sequence). This CDR3 contains 17 residues. The CDR3 nucleotides are TGTGCCTGGAGTGTGGTGGGACAGGGATACGCTGGAAACACCATATATTTT. Residues: CAWSVVGQGYAGNTIYF.

The genes are TRBV19 and TRBJ2-7; D may be TRBD1 (6 bases). The V end lost 1 base, the J end lost 2 bases, and 12 bases lay between the germline ends. The germline CDR1 and CDR2 sequences are LNHDA and SQIVND (reference sequence). The CDR3 contains 15 residues. In DNA form, the CDR3 reads TGTGCCAGTAGTATAGGAACAGGGTCCCCCTACGAGCAGTACTTC. As protein: CASSIGTGSPYEQYF.

The chain couples TRBV6-5 to TRBJ2-1; 11 bases match TRBD2. The CDR3 is 15 residues long. CDR1 and CDR2 from the germline V gene are MNHEY and SVGAGI. J gave up 10 bases and V 6 bases, and 11 bases lay outside the gene matches. The CDR3 region is CASSQLAGGQIEQFF. In DNA form, the CDR3 reads TGTGCCAGCAGCCAGCTAGCGGGAGGCCAAATCGAGCAGTTCTTC.

CDR3 in amino acids: CAWSSSGGNEQFF. The DNA for the CDR3 is TGTGCCTGGAGCTCTAGCGGGGGTAATGAGCAGTTCTTC. The J gene is TRBJ2-1, the V gene TRBV30; 10 nucleotides align to TRBD2. The CDR3 spans 13 residues. CDR1 GTSNPN and CDR2 SVGIG come from the germline V gene (reference sequence). V shed 3 bases, J shed 7 bases, and the junction held 3 bases outside the gene matches.

This clone was detected once. The chain couples TRBV27 to TRBJ1-1; TRBD1 matches at 7 bases. The germline CDR1 and CDR2 sequences are MNHEY and SMNVEV (reference sequence). Trimming at V came to 5 bases and at J to 1 base, leaving 4 bases not matched to a gene. This CDR3 comprises 14 residues. The CDR3 bases are TGTGCCAGCAGTGCGACAGGGTCGAACACTGAAGCTTTCTTT. Protein sequence: CASSATGSNTEAFF.

This chain uses TRBV6-5 with TRBJ2-5; D gene ambiguous. The V end was cut by 6 bases, the J end by 4 bases, with 15 bases between. The CDR3 consists of 14 residues. CDR1 and CDR2 (germline): MNHEY, SVGAGI. The DNA of the CDR3 is TGTGCCAGCAGCGCTCAAAACGTCGGAGAGACCCAGTACTTC. Encoded protein: CASSAQNVGETQYF.

The chain combines TRBV6-5 with TRBJ2-2, with D uncertain. From germline, CDR1 is MNHEY and CDR2 SVGAGI. Trimming cost V 0 bases and J 5 bases, with 13 bases left between them. This CDR3 region has 16 residues. CDR3 sequence: CASSYSQVVETGELFF. The CDR3 DNA reads TGTGCCAGCAGTTACTCCCAGGTGGTGGAAACCGGGGAGCTGTTTTTT.

The gene calls are TRBV6-5 and TRBJ1-4; tentatively, D is TRBD1 (6 bases). The CDR3 loop spans 15 amino acids. Trimming stripped 8 bases from V and 7 bases from J, with 20 bases between. Germline loops: CDR1 MNHEY, CDR2 SVGAGI. CDR3 DNA sequence: TGTGCCAGCGGGGCAGGGGTCGCCCCGTTTGAAAAACTGTTTTTT. Translating it yields CASGAGVAPFEKLFF.

The chain joins TRBV7-9 to TRBJ2-1, with 14 bases identical to TRBD2. The germline V gene encodes CDR1 SEHNR and CDR2 FQNEAQ (reference sequence). V was pared by 5 bases and J by 6 bases, with 6 bases of the junction left unmatched. CDR3 length: 16 amino acids. Written as DNA, the CDR3 is TGTGCCAGCAGCGTGACTAGCGGGAGGGCCAGCAATGAGCAGTTCTTC. It encodes CASSVTSGRASNEQFF. Supplemented by reference TRBV7-9 and TRBJ2-1, the full variable domain reads DTGVSQNPRHKITKRGQNVTFRCDPISEHNRLYWYRQTLGQGPEFLTYFQNEAQLEKSRLLSDRFSAERPKGSFSTLEIQRTEQGDSAMYLCASSVTSGRASNEQFFGPGTRLTVL.

The rearrangement links TRBV5-6 to TRBJ1-3; TRBD1 agrees at 8 bases. The CDR3 is made up of 15 amino acids. Per the germline V gene, CDR1 is SGHDT and CDR2 is YYEEEE. The J segment lost 3 bases and the V segment lost 3 bases, leaving 5 bases of the junction unmatched. The CDR3 sequence is CASSWQGAGGNTIYF. CDR3 bases: TGTGCCAGCAGCTGGCAGGGGGCGGGTGGAAACACCATATATTTT.